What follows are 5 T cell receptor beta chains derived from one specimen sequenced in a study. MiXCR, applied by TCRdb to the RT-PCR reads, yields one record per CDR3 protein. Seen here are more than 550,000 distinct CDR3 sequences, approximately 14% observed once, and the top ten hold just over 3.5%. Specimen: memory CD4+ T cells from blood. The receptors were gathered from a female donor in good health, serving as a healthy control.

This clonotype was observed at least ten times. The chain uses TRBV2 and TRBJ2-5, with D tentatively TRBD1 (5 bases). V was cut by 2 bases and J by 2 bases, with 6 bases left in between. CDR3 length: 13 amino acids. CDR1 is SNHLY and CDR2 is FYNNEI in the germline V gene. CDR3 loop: CASSENRQETQYF. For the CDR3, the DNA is TGTGCCAGCAGTGAAAACAGGCAAGAGACCCAGTACTTC.

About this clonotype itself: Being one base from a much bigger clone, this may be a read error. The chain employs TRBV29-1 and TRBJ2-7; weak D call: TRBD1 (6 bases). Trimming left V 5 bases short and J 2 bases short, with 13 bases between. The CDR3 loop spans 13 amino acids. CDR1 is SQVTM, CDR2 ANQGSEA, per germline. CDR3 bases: TGCAGCGTTTCACAGACAGGCCCCTACGAGCAGTACTTC. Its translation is CSVSQTGPYEQYF.

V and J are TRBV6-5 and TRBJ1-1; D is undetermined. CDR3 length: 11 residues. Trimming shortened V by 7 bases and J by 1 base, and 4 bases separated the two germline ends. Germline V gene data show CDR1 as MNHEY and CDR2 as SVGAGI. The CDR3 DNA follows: TGTGCCAGCATGGGGAACACTGAAGCTTTCTTT. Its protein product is CASMGNTEAFF.

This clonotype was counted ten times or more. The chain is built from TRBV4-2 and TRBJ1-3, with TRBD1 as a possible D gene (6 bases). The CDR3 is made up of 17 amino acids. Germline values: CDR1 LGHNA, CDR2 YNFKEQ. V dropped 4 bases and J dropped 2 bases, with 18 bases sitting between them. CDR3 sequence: CASSPNKPGATGNTIYF. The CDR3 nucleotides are TGTGCCAGCAGCCCAAACAAGCCAGGGGCTACTGGAAACACCATATATTTT.

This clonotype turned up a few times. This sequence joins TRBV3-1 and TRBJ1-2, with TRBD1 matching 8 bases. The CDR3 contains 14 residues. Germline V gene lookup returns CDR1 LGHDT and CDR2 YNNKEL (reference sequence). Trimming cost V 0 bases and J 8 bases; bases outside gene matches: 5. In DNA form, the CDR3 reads TGTGCCAGCAGCCAAGATTTACAGGGGGTCGGCTACACCTTC. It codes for CASSQDLQGVGYTF.